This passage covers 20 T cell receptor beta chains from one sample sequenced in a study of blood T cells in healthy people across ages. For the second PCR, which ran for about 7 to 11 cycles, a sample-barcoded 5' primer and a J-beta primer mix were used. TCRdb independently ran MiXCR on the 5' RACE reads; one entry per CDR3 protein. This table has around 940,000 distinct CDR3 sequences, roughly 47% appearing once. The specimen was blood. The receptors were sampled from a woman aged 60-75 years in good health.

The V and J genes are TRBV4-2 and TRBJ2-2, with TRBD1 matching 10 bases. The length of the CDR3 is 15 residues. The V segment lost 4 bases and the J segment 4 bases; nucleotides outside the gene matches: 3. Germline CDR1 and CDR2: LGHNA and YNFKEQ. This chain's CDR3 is CASSPRTGGTGELFF. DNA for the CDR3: TGTGCCAGCAGCCCGAGGACAGGGGGCACCGGGGAGCTGTTTTTT.

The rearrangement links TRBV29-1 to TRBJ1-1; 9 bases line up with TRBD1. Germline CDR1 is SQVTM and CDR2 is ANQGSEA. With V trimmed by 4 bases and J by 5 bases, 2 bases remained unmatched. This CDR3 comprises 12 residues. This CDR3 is CSVGDRETEAFF. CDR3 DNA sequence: TGCAGCGTTGGGGACAGGGAAACTGAAGCTTTCTTT.

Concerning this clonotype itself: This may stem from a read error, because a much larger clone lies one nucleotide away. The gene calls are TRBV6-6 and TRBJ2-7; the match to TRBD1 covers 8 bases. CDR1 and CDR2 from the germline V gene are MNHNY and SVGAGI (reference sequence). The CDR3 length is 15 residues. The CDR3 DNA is TGTGCCTGCAGTAAAGGACAGGGCTTCTCCTACGAGCAGTACTTC. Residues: CACSKGQGFSYEQYF.

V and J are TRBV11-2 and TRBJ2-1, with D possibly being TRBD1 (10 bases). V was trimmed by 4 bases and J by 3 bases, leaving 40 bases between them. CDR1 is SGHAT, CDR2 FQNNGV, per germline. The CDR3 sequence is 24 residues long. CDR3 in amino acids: CASSYPGGTGEKREVFTSYNEQFF. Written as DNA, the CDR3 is TGTGCCAGCAGCTACCCGGGAGGGACAGGGGAGAAGCGGGAGGTATTCACGAGCTACAATGAGCAGTTCTTC.

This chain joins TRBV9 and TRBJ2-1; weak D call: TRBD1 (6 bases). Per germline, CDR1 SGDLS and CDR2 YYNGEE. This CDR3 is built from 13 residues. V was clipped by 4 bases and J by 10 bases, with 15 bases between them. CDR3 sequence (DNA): TGTGCCAGCAGCCCCGGGACACACTACGAGCAGTTCTTC. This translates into CASSPGTHYEQFF.

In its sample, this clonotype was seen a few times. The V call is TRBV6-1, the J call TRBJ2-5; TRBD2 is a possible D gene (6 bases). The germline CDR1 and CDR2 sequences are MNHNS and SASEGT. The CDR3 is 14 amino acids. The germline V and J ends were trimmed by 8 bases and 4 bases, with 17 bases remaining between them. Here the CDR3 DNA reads TGTGCCAGCCTCTCCCTCCGGGGGAGAGAGACCCAGTACTTC. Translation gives CASLSLRGRETQYF.

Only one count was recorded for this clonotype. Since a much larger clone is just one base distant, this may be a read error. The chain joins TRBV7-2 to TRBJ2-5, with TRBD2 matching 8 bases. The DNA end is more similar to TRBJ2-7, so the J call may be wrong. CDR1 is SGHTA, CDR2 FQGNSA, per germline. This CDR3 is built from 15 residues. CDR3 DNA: TGTGCCAGCAGCTTAGTCCCGGGAGGGAAGGACGAGCAGTACTTC. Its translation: CASSLVPGGKDEQYF.

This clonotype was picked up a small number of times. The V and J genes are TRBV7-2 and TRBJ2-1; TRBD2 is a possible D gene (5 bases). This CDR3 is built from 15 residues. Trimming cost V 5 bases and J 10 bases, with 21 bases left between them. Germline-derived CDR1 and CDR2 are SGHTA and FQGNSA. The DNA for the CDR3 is TGTGCCAGCAGCCAACTCCCCTATTCGGGGAACGAGCAGTTCTTC. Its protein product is CASSQLPYSGNEQFF.

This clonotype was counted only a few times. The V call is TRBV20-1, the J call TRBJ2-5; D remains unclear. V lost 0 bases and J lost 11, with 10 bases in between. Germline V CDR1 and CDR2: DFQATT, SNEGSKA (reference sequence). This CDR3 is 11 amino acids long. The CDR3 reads CSARDNHEQYF. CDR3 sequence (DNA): TGCAGTGCTAGAGATAATCATGAGCAGTACTTC.

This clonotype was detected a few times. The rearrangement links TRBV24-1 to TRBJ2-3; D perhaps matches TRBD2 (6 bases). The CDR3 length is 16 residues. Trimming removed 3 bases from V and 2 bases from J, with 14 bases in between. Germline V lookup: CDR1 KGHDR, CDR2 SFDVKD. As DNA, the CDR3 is TGTGCCACCAGTGATCCCGGGAGTGTGAACACAGATACGCAGTATTTT. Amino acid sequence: CATSDPGSVNTDTQYF.

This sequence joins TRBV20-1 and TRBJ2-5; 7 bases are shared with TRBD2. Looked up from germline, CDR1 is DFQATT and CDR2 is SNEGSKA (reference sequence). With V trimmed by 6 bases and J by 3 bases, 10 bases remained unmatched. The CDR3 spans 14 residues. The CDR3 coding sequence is TGCAGTGCCCTGCCGACTAGCTGGAAAGAGACCCAGTACTTC. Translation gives CSALPTSWKETQYF.

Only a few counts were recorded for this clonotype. DNA for the CDR3: TGTGCCACCAGTGATTGGACAGGGGCGGAAGAGACCCAGTACTTC. Protein sequence: CATSDWTGAEETQYF. This sequence joins TRBV24-1 and TRBJ2-5; 9 nucleotides agree with TRBD1. The CDR3 sequence is 15 residues long. The germline V gene encodes CDR1 KGHDR and CDR2 SFDVKD. With V trimmed by 2 bases and J by 3 bases, 3 bases remained unmatched.

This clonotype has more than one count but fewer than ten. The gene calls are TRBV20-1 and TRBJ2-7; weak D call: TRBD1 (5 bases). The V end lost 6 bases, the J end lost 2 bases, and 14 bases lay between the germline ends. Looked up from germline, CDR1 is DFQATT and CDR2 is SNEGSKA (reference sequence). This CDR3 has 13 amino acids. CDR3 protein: CSAPTVRTYEQYF. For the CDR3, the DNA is TGCAGTGCACCGACAGTTAGAACCTACGAGCAGTACTTC.

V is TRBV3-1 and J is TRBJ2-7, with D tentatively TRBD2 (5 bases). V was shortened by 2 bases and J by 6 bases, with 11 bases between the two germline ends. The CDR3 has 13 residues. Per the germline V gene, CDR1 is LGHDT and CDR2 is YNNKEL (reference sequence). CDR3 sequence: CASSQSRSGEQYF. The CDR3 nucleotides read TGTGCCAGCAGCCAATCTCGGAGCGGCGAGCAGTACTTC.

This CDR3 is CSVGLDEQFF. Written as DNA, the CDR3 is TGCAGCGTTGGGTTGGATGAGCAGTTCTTC. The rearrangement links TRBV29-1 to TRBJ2-1, with D hard to call. Trimming took 4 bases from V and 8 from J, leaving 6 bases between them. The CDR3 totals 10 residues. Germline V gene data show CDR1 as SQVTM and CDR2 as ANQGSEA.

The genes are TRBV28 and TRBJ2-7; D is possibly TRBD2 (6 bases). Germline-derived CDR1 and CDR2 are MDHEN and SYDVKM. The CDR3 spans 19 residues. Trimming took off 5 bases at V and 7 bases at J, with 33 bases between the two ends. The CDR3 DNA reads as TGTGCCAGCAGTCCATTATTCCGGAGGGCGGGAAGGGCCTACAATGAGCAGTACTTC. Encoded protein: CASSPLFRRAGRAYNEQYF.

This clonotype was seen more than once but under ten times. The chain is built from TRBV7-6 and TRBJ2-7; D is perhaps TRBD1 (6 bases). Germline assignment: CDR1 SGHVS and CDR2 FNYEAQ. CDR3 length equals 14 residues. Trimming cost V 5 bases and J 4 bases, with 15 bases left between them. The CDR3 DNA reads TGTGCCAGCAGCACGAGACAGGCTGGATACGAGCAGTACTTC. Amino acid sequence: CASSTRQAGYEQYF.

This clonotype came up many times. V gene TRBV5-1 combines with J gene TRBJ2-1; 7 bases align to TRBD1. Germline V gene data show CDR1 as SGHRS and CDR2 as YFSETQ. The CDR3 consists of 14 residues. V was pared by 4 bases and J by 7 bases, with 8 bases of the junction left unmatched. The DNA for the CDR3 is TGCGCCAGCAGCCTTTGGGGGACAGAGAATGAGCAGTTCTTC. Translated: CASSLWGTENEQFF.

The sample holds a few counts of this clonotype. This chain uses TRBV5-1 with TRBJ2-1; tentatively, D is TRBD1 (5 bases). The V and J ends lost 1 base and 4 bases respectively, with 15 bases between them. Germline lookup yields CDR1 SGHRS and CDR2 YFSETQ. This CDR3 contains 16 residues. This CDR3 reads CASSLSSGASYNEQFF. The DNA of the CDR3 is TGCGCCAGCAGCTTGAGCTCTGGGGCATCTTACAATGAGCAGTTCTTC.

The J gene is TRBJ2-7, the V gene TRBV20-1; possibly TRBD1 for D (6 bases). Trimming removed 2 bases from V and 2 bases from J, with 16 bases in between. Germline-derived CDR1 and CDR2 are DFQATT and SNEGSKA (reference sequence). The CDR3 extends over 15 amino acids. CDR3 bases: TGCAGTGCTAGATCCGTCCAGGGGCGTACCTACGAGCAGTACTTC. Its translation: CSARSVQGRTYEQYF.